The source of this T cell receptor (beta chain) is a study of T cell responses to AZD1222 COVID-19 vaccine. Looking at the study overall: Pooled samples include second doses given at about 4 or 12 weeks. General study points: Clonal diversity was possibly underestimated, and white British individuals and females predominated among donors. Unmutated variant regions are reportedly targeted by nearly half of spike-specific TCRs.

The germline CDR1 and CDR2 sequences are LGHNA and YNFKEQ. The V end lost 0 bases, the J end lost 9 bases, and 12 bases lay between the germline ends. The CDR3 runs 15 residues. Sequencing used immunoSEQ multiplex PCR; TCRdb keeps in-frame clones, though not all of them. The repertoire holds 120,000 to 150,000 clones, with about 90% as singletons. This clone was seen a single time. What it binds is unknown. This clonotype originated in an adult in good health. This chain uses TRBV4-2 with TRBJ1-6, with D maybe TRBD1 (6 bases). The sample here was peripheral blood, taken on day 0 of AZD1222 vaccination. Here the CDR3 reads CASSQDGTLSSPLHF. CDR3 bases: TGTGCCAGCAGCCAAGATGGGACACTTTCTTCACCCCTCCACTTT.